Reported below is one TCR beta chain. What it binds is unknown. These data are taken from a study of T-cell memory formation after mild COVID-19. General study points: A second wave expanding day 15 to 37 was CD4+-biased; contracting clones were balanced. Mostly located in CM and EM were contracting CD4+ clones, with contracting CD8+ clones located in EMRA. The pre-infection memory compartment contained some responding clones, suggesting cross-reactive memory joined.

Trimming cost V 4 bases and J 5 bases, with 17 bases left between them. This CDR3 spans 15 amino acids. 5'RACE with constant-segment primers built TCRalpha and TCRbeta cDNA libraries with UMIs. A single record per CDR3 protein comes from TCRdb applying MiXCR to the 5' RACE reads. The sample carries about 210,000 distinct CDR3 sequences, around 25% recorded once. The receptor was derived from an adult woman who had mild COVID-19 (a few samples of this study predate the infection). Cell type and time point are not known. The gene calls are TRBV12-3 or TRBV12-4 and TRBJ2-5; D might be TRBD1 (5 bases). The sample consisted of PBMCs or a T cell subset sorted from them (not recorded which). The CDR3 nucleotides are TGTGCCAGCAGTTCTTCAGGGATTGGATTTGAGACCCAGTACTTC. Translated, it gives CASSSSGIGFETQYF.